Presented here are 18 T cell receptor beta chains from one specimen sequenced in a study of T-cell memory formation after mild COVID-19. TCRdb re-called the 5' RACE reads through MiXCR, storing one row per CDR3 protein. The sample lists about 390,000 distinct CDR3 sequences, roughly 15% occurring once. The sample comprised PBMCs or a T cell subset sorted from them (not recorded which). The receptors were gathered from a young man who had mild COVID-19 (a few samples of this study predate the infection). Cell type and time point are not known.

This clonotype was observed a few times. The V and J genes are TRBV9 and TRBJ2-1, with 12 bases fitting TRBD2. CDR1 and CDR2 from the germline V gene are SGDLS and YYNGEE. V lost 4 bases, J lost 3 bases, and 5 bases stayed unmatched. This CDR3 spans 16 amino acids. The CDR3: CASSPGLAGIYNEQFF. DNA for the CDR3: TGTGCCAGCAGCCCCGGACTAGCGGGGATCTACAATGAGCAGTTCTTC.

The V and J genes are TRBV5-1 and TRBJ2-3; D is undetermined. There are 13 residues in the CDR3. V was pared by 2 bases and J by 5 bases, with 9 bases between. The V gene's germline CDR1 is SGHRS and CDR2 YFSETQ. CDR3 bases: TGCGCCAGCAGCTTAGACCGGATAGATACGCAGTATTTT. Translated, it gives CASSLDRIDTQYF. The variable domain in full, completed from reference TRBV5-1 and TRBJ2-3, reads KAGVTQTPRYLIKTRGQQVTLSCSPISGHRSVSWYQQTPGQGLQFLFEYFSETQRNKGNFPGRFSGRQFSNSRSEMNVSTLELGDSALYLCASSLDRIDTQYFGPGTRLTVL.

This chain links TRBV5-5 with TRBJ2-3; perhaps D is TRBD1 or TRBD2 (5 bases each). From germline, CDR1 is SGHKS and CDR2 YYEKEE (reference sequence). The CDR3 contains 14 residues. V was clipped by 4 bases and J by 6 bases, with 15 bases between them. The CDR3 DNA sequence: TGTGCCAGCAGCGACGGGACGGAAGCTGATACGCAGTATTTT. Residues: CASSDGTEADTQYF.

This clonotype showed up just a few times. The V call is TRBV12-3 or TRBV12-4, the J call TRBJ2-5; 8 bases match TRBD1. CDR3 size: 15 residues. The V and J ends lost 5 bases and 2 bases, in that order; junction bases with no gene match: 7. CDR3 sequence reads: CASSPTGAPQETQYF. CDR3 sequence (DNA): TGTGCCAGCAGTCCGACAGGGGCTCCGCAAGAGACCCAGTACTTC.

This clonotype appeared a few times. This chain links TRBV7-6 with TRBJ2-5; no clear D. V lost 3 bases and J lost 4, with 9 bases in between. CDR1 is SGHVS, CDR2 FNYEAQ, per germline. The CDR3 length is 13 residues. DNA of the CDR3: TGTGCCAGCAGCTTCACAAGAGGAGAGACCCAGTACTTC. Its protein product is CASSFTRGETQYF. The full variable domain, its missing parts supplied by reference TRBV7-6 and TRBJ2-5, is GAGVSQSPRYKVTKRGQDVALRCDPISGHVSLYWYRQALGQGPEFLTYFNYEAQQDKSGLPNDRFSAERPEGSISTLTIQRTEQRDSAMYRCASSFTRGETQYFGPGTRLLVL.

V gene TRBV10-3 combines with J gene TRBJ2-5; 14 bases are a match to TRBD2. V gave up 6 bases and J gave up 5 bases; unmatched junction bases: 5. The V gene's germline CDR1 is ENHRY and CDR2 SYGVKD. The CDR3 consists of 15 residues. CDR3 DNA sequence: TGTGCCATCAGCGGGACTAGCGGGGGTTATGAGACCCAGTACTTC. Translation: CAISGTSGGYETQYF.

The genes are TRBV20-1 and TRBJ1-1, with unresolved D. V lost 5 bases and J lost 4, with 11 bases in between. The CDR3 extends over 12 amino acids. Germline CDR1 is DFQATT and CDR2 is SNEGSKA (reference sequence). The CDR3 sequence: CSAAQLRTEAFF. CDR3 coding DNA: TGCAGTGCTGCCCAACTACGCACTGAAGCTTTCTTT.

The J gene is TRBJ2-1, the V gene TRBV5-1; TRBD1 is a possible D gene (6 bases). Trimming took 4 bases from V and 9 from J, leaving 26 bases between them. Germline loops: CDR1 SGHRS, CDR2 YFSETQ. This CDR3 is built from 17 residues. The CDR3 region has the DNA TGCGCCAGCAGCCTATCCGGGGCAGGGACACTCGTGGGTGAGCAGTTCTTC. This gives the protein CASSLSGAGTLVGEQFF.

The chain couples TRBV20-1 to TRBJ2-7; tentative D call: TRBD1 (6 bases). The germline CDR1 and CDR2 sequences are DFQATT and SNEGSKA (reference sequence). This CDR3 contains 14 residues. The ends were cut back, 6 bases at V and 6 bases at J, with 21 bases in the middle. CDR3 loop: CSARAGTILGEQYF. The CDR3 DNA reads as TGCAGTGCGAGGGCAGGGACAATACTAGGCGAGCAGTACTTC.

The J gene is TRBJ2-2, the V gene TRBV5-6; D is possibly TRBD1 (5 bases). The CDR3 spans 15 residues. CDR1 is SGHDT and CDR2 is YYEEEE in the germline V gene. V dropped 3 bases and J dropped 1 base, with 10 bases sitting between them. This CDR3 reads CASSSVTGNTGELFF. CDR3 coding DNA: TGTGCCAGCAGCTCGGTAACAGGGAACACCGGGGAGCTGTTTTTT.

V gene TRBV6-5 combines with J gene TRBJ2-2, with D unclear. The CDR3 runs to 10 residues. The germline V and J ends were trimmed by 11 bases and 7 bases, with 8 bases remaining between them. Germline CDR1 reads MNHEY; CDR2 reads SVGAGI. Written as DNA, the CDR3 is TGTGCCCGCTCGGACGGGGAGCTGTTTTTT. Amino acids: CARSDGELFF.

Only a few counts were recorded for this clonotype. The V gene is TRBV29-1, the J gene TRBJ2-3; D is ambiguous. Per germline, CDR1 SQVTM and CDR2 ANQGSEA. Trimming removed 4 bases at V and 6 bases at J, with 8 bases between. The CDR3 covers 11 residues. The CDR3 nucleotides read TGCAGCGTTGTGGCGGTTGATACGCAGTATTTT. Encoded protein: CSVVAVDTQYF.

J is TRBJ1-2 and V is TRBV11-2, with 8 nucleotides matching TRBD1. CDR1 is SGHAT and CDR2 is FQNNGV in the germline V gene. V was clipped by 3 bases and J by 6 bases; unmatched bases: 12. This CDR3 has 16 residues. CDR3 region: CASSFVAGGEGDGYTF. The CDR3 DNA sequence: TGTGCCAGCAGCTTTGTAGCAGGGGGCGAGGGTGATGGCTACACCTTC. Filled out from reference TRBV11-2 and TRBJ1-2, the complete variable domain reads EAGVAQSPRYKIIEKRQSVAFWCNPISGHATLYWYQQILGQGPKLLIQFQNNGVVDDSQLPKDRFSAERLKGVDSTLKIQPAKLEDSAVYLCASSFVAGGEGDGYTFGSGTRLTVV.

V and J are TRBV7-2 and TRBJ1-2; tentatively, D is TRBD1 (5 bases). Trimming took off 5 bases at V and 3 bases at J, with 16 bases between the two ends. CDR3 length: 15 residues. In germline, CDR1 is SGHTA, CDR2 FQGNSA. The CDR3 nucleotides are TGTGCCAGCAGCCCATGGATTGGGGCCTACTATGGCTACACCTTC. It is translated as CASSPWIGAYYGYTF. Together with reference TRBV7-2 and TRBJ1-2, the CDR3 gives the full variable domain: GAGVSQSPSNKVTEKGKDVELRCDPISGHTALYWYRQSLGQGLEFLIYFQGNSAPDKSGLPSDRFSAERTGGSVSTLTIQRTQQEDSAVYLCASSPWIGAYYGYTFGSGTRLTVV.

The chain has TRBV10-1 and TRBJ1-1, with D possibly TRBD1 on 5 matching bases. The ends were cut back, 4 bases at V and 11 bases at J, with 11 bases in the middle. The germline V gene has CDR1 WNHNN and CDR2 SYGVQD (reference sequence). This CDR3 contains 11 residues. The CDR3 region has the DNA TGCGCCAGCAGTGTCGGGCGACAGGCTTTCTTT. Protein product: CASSVGRQAFF.

The genes are TRBV12-5 and TRBJ2-3, with a possible D match to TRBD2 (5 bases). The CDR3 runs 15 residues. Germline CDR1 is LGHNT and CDR2 is FRNRAP. Trimming stripped 4 bases from V and 0 bases from J, with 11 bases between. The CDR3 nucleotides are TGTGCTAGTGGTTCCAGGACTTGGAGCACAGATACGCAGTATTTT. Translation gives CASGSRTWSTDTQYF.

This clonotype occurred a few times. The V call is TRBV2, the J call TRBJ2-2; perhaps TRBD1 as D (6 bases). Trimming removed 4 bases from V and 0 bases from J, with 9 bases in between. Germline assignment: CDR1 SNHLY and CDR2 FYNNEI. The CDR3 loop spans 15 amino acids. The CDR3 nucleotides read TGTGCCAGCAGTGTAAGACAGGCGAACACCGGGGAGCTGTTTTTT. Translated: CASSVRQANTGELFF.

This clonotype was seen a few times. The V call is TRBV5-1, the J call TRBJ2-7, with a possible D match to TRBD2 (5 bases). The length of the CDR3 is 14 residues. The germline V gene has CDR1 SGHRS and CDR2 YFSETQ. V shed 0 bases and J shed 7 bases, with 14 bases lying between them. The CDR3 sequence is CASSLVGSSGEQYV. CDR3 DNA: TGCGCCAGCAGCTTGGTGGGCAGTTCGGGAGAGCAGTACGTC.